The clone carrying this T cell receptor beta chain was counted between two and nine times. The target antigen is unknown. This entry comes from a study of CD8 T cells in ankylosing spondylitis. Broader study findings: Clones tied to disease were said to be significantly enriched in matched ankylosing spondylitis synovial fluid.

Per germline, CDR1 LNHDA and CDR2 SQIVND (reference sequence). CDR3 size: 13 residues. Trimming left V 4 bases short and J 6 bases short, with 13 bases between. In TCRdb, the 5' RACE reads were re-called with MiXCR into one record per CDR3 protein. Among 300,000 to 350,000 distinct CDR3 sequences, under 15% were seen once, and the ten largest hold 0.85% to 1.4%. This TCR was recovered from a male donor with ankylosing spondylitis or in good health (not recorded which). Sequencing input: blood, either unsorted or a sorted T cell fraction (not recorded which). V and J are TRBV19 and TRBJ2-7; tentative D call: TRBD1 (5 bases). This CDR3 is CASSTWGQSEQYF. CDR3 DNA: TGTGCCAGTAGTACCTGGGGCCAAAGCGAGCAGTACTTC.